These 23 T cell receptor beta chains came from one sample sequenced in a study of cytomegalovirus exposure and HLA in healthy donors. PCR primers comprised 60 Vbeta and 13 Jbeta primers. Only in-frame clones appear in the TCRdb table, and some are missing; sequencing was by immunoSEQ multiplex PCR. Counted here are about 100,000 clones, 60% to 70% occurring once; the ten biggest clones make up approximately 3.9%. The sample taken for sequencing was PBMCs. These receptors all stem from a man aged 25 to 45 in good health and CMV-seropositive.

The V call is TRBV5-1, the J call TRBJ2-7, with D unresolved. Germline loops: CDR1 SGHRS, CDR2 YFSETQ. The CDR3 runs 14 residues. Trimming shortened V by 3 bases and J by 5 bases, and 15 bases separated the two germline ends. The DNA for the CDR3 is TGCGCCAGCAGCTCTCACAAGTTTGTACACGAGCAGTACTTC. Its protein product is CASSSHKFVHEQYF.

The J gene is TRBJ2-1, the V gene TRBV5-8; a weak D match, TRBD1 (5 bases). Deletions cut 4 bases from V and 4 bases from J, with 9 bases between. Germline-derived CDR1 and CDR2 are SGHTS and YDEGEE. There are 13 residues in the CDR3. The CDR3: CASSPRQYNEQFF. The CDR3 DNA reads as TGTGCCAGCAGCCCAAGACAGTACAATGAGCAGTTCTTC.

The gene calls are TRBV13 and TRBJ2-3; TRBD2 agrees at 11 bases. CDR1 PRHDT and CDR2 FYEKMQ come from the germline V gene (reference sequence). The trim removed 5 bases at V and 3 bases at J, leaving 16 bases unmatched. The CDR3 length is 19 residues. DNA for the CDR3: TGTGCCAGCAGCCCAGGGGGCGAATTAGCGGGGGGGCAAACAGATACGCAGTATTTT. Protein: CASSPGGELAGGQTDTQYF.

This clone has only a few counts. V and J are TRBV5-4 and TRBJ2-5, with D perhaps TRBD1 (6 bases). Trimming left V 1 base short and J 2 bases short, with 12 bases between. The CDR3 sequence is 15 residues long. Germline V gene sequence: CDR1 SGHNT, CDR2 YYREEE (reference sequence). In DNA, the CDR3 is TGTGCCAGCAGCTTGTGGGGGCCCCCTCAAGAGACCCAGTACTTC. Its translation is CASSLWGPPQETQYF.

The chain uses TRBV7-2 and TRBJ1-2; no definite D call. Germline assignment: CDR1 SGHTA and CDR2 FQGNSA. V was trimmed by 1 base and J by 0 bases, leaving 9 bases between them. The CDR3 contains 15 residues. CDR3 residues: CASSLGAGSNYGYTF. The CDR3 bases are TGTGCCAGCAGCTTAGGGGCCGGATCTAACTATGGCTACACCTTC. Combining the CDR3 with reference TRBV7-2 and TRBJ1-2 gives the whole variable domain GAGVSQSPSNKVTEKGKDVELRCDPISGHTALYWYRQSLGQGLEFLIYFQGNSAPDKSGLPSDRFSAERTGGSVSTLTIQRTQQEDSAVYLCASSLGAGSNYGYTFGSGTRLTVV.

The chain joins TRBV27 to TRBJ2-5; D is perhaps TRBD2 (5 bases). The J call may not be correct, given that the DNA end is closer to TRBJ2-7. The CDR3 runs 14 residues. In germline, CDR1 is MNHEY, CDR2 SMNVEV (reference sequence). The CDR3 DNA reads as TGTGCCAGCAGTTTTTCGGGGAACACCTACGAGCAGTACTTC. Its translation is CASSFSGNTYEQYF.

The chain is built from TRBV5-1 and TRBJ1-4, with 7 bases lining up with TRBD1. V shed 0 bases and J 7 bases; nucleotides not matched to a gene: 6. Germline CDR1 reads SGHRS; CDR2 reads YFSETQ. CDR3 length: 15 amino acids. CDR3 sequence: CASSLEAQGGEKLFF. CDR3 bases: TGCGCCAGCAGCTTGGAGGCCCAGGGGGGTGAAAAACTGTTTTTT.

The CDR3 sequence is CASSLDRGLTSGEYF. The CDR3 bases are TGTGCCAGCAGCTTGGACAGGGGTCTCACCAGTGGGGAGTACTTC. This chain connects TRBV5-4 to TRBJ2-7; 7 bases align to TRBD1. With 0 bases clipped from V and 11 bases from J, the junction kept 14 bases outside the gene matches. The CDR3 has 15 amino acids. Germline CDR1 SGHNT, CDR2 YYREEE (reference sequence).

This clone was recorded only once. V is TRBV5-6 and J is TRBJ2-5; 8 nucleotides match TRBD1. The J call may be incorrect, as the DNA end agrees better with TRBJ2-7. Germline V lookup: CDR1 SGHDT, CDR2 YYEEEE. CDR3 size: 16 residues. Here the CDR3 DNA reads TGTGCCAGCAGTTCGGTCCCCAGGGGGCGATCCTACGAGCAGTACTTC. Amino acid sequence: CASSSVPRGRSYEQYF.

The chain uses TRBV4-1 and TRBJ2-1, with TRBD1 matching 7 bases. Germline CDR1 MGHRA, CDR2 YSYEKL. V trimming: 4 bases; J trimming: 6 bases; junction bases outside the gene matches: 3. The CDR3 is 13 amino acids. The CDR3 region is CASSLQGSNEQFF. DNA for the CDR3: TGCGCCAGCAGCCTACAGGGGTCCAATGAGCAGTTCTTC.

In its sample, this clone was seen a few times. The chain joins TRBV15 to TRBJ1-5; no clear D gene. Germline-derived CDR1 and CDR2 are LNHNV and YYDKDF (reference sequence). V lost 3 bases and J 4 bases, leaving 10 bases between the germline ends. This CDR3 contains 14 residues. The CDR3 DNA sequence: TGTGCCACCAGCAGTTCCGGGTATAATCAGCCCCAGCATTTT. Translation gives CATSSSGYNQPQHF.

The CDR3 protein is CASSRDRGPFSYEQYF. The DNA for the CDR3 is TGCGCCAGCAGCCGGGACAGGGGTCCATTCTCCTACGAGCAGTACTTC. The V call is TRBV10-1, the J call TRBJ2-7, with TRBD1 matching over 10 bases. Trimming cost V 6 bases and J 0 bases; bases outside gene matches: 8. This CDR3 is 16 amino acids long. Germline CDR1 and CDR2: WNHNN and SYGVQD (reference sequence).

The table lists this clone with a few counts. The chain carries TRBV5-4 and TRBJ1-6, with D maybe TRBD1 (5 bases). From germline, CDR1 is SGHNT and CDR2 YYREEE (reference sequence). The CDR3 has 14 residues. Trimming cost V 2 bases and J 6 bases, with 9 bases left between them. The CDR3: CASSFAGPNSPLHF. In DNA form, the CDR3 reads TGTGCCAGCAGCTTTGCAGGGCCTAATTCACCCCTCCACTTT. The whole variable domain, remainder taken from reference TRBV5-4 and TRBJ1-6, is ETGVTQSPTHLIKTRGQQVTLRCSSQSGHNTVSWYQQALGQGPQFIFQYYREEENGRGNFPPRFSGLQFPNYSSELNVNALELDDSALYLCASSFAGPNSPLHFGNGTRLTVT.

The V gene is TRBV5-6, the J gene TRBJ2-1; 10 bases are shared with TRBD2. The CDR3 sequence is 12 residues long. Germline CDR1 is SGHDT and CDR2 is YYEEEE. J was trimmed by 12 bases and V by 4 bases; bases with no gene match: 4. The CDR3: CASSPLAGRQFF. CDR3 nucleotides: TGTGCCAGCAGCCCACTAGCGGGACGGCAGTTCTTC. The variable domain in full, with the rest retrieved from reference TRBV5-6 and TRBJ2-1, is DAGVTQSPTHLIKTRGQQVTLRCSPKSGHDTVSWYQQALGQGPQFIFQYYEEEERQRGNFPDRFSGHQFPNYSSELNVNALLLGDSALYLCASSPLAGRQFFGPGTRLTVL.

This clone has only a few counts. J is TRBJ2-5 and V is TRBV5-6; 7 bases are shared with TRBD1. The end of the DNA fits TRBJ2-7 better, so the J call may be wrong. Germline CDR1 SGHDT, CDR2 YYEEEE. The CDR3 length is 13 residues. The CDR3 loop reads CASSFRQGDEQYF. In DNA, the CDR3 is TGTGCCAGCAGCTTCCGCCAGGGGGACGAGCAGTACTTC.

The rearrangement uses TRBV30 and TRBJ1-3; D possibly corresponds to TRBD1 (5 bases). This CDR3 spans 12 amino acids. Trimming took 1 base from V and 7 from J, leaving 8 bases between them. CDR1 and CDR2 from the germline V gene are GTSNPN and SVGIG (reference sequence). CDR3 residues: CAWSDGGNTIYF. DNA for the CDR3: TGTGCCTGGAGTGACGGGGGGAACACCATATATTTT.

The rearrangement joins TRBV2 to TRBJ1-4; D is possibly TRBD1 (5 bases). CDR1 and CDR2 (germline): SNHLY, FYNNEI. This CDR3 comprises 13 residues. Between the trimmed V and J ends, which lost 6 bases and 6 bases, there was a span of 11 bases. CDR3 sequence (DNA): TGTGCCAGCAGCTGGGGGGGGTATGAAAAACTGTTTTTT. This encodes CASSWGGYEKLFF. The entire variable domain, with the rest obtained from reference TRBV2 and TRBJ1-4, is as follows: EPEVTQTPSHQVTQMGQEVILRCVPISNHLYFYWYRQILGQKVEFLVSFYNNEISEKSEIFDDQFSVERPDGSNFTLKIRSTKLEDSAMYFCASSWGGYEKLFFGSGTQLSVL.

This clone was counted once. The chain couples TRBV10-3 to TRBJ2-5; D call uncertain. The CDR3 runs 15 residues. V shed 3 bases and J shed 0 bases, with 11 bases lying between them. The V gene's germline CDR1 is ENHRY and CDR2 SYGVKD. The chain's CDR3 is CAISDWQANQETQYF. The CDR3 DNA reads TGTGCCATCAGTGACTGGCAGGCAAACCAAGAGACCCAGTACTTC.

There are a few counts of this clone. Here the CDR3 reads CAFSLGPNQPQHF. The DNA of the CDR3 is TGTGCCTTCTCGTTGGGGCCTAATCAGCCCCAGCATTTT. V gene TRBV30 combines with J gene TRBJ1-5; D is possibly TRBD1 (5 bases). V was cut by 7 bases and J by 4 bases, with 14 bases left in between. Germline V gene lookup returns CDR1 GTSNPN and CDR2 SVGIG (reference sequence). The CDR3 has 13 amino acids.

This clone was seen more than once but under ten times. The V and J genes are TRBV9 and TRBJ2-4; D gene unclear. The CDR3 totals 13 residues. Trimming stripped 0 bases from V and 6 bases from J, with 7 bases between. From germline, CDR1 is SGDLS and CDR2 YYNGEE. The chain's CDR3 is CASSVGLGNIQYF. DNA of the CDR3: TGTGCCAGCAGCGTAGGACTGGGAAACATTCAGTACTTC.

This rearrangement joins TRBV6-5 to TRBJ1-5; possibly TRBD1 for D (5 bases). Trimming left V 2 bases short and J 3 bases short, with 8 bases between. This CDR3 spans 14 amino acids. Germline CDR1 reads MNHEY; CDR2 reads SVGAGI. The DNA of the CDR3 is TGTGCCAGCAGTTACCGACAGCTCAATCAGCCCCAGCATTTT. This translates into CASSYRQLNQPQHF.

CDR3 loop: CASSITSGTTDTQYF. DNA of the CDR3: TGTGCCAGCAGCATAACTAGCGGTACCACAGATACGCAGTATTTT. This sequence joins TRBV9 and TRBJ2-3; 8 bases align to TRBD2. CDR3 length equals 15 residues. V was clipped by 4 bases and J by 2 bases; unmatched bases: 6. Germline V gene sequence: CDR1 SGDLS, CDR2 YYNGEE.

This clone has more than one count but fewer than ten. The chain employs TRBV7-9 and TRBJ2-7; 10 bases align to TRBD1. CDR1 is SEHNR, CDR2 FQNEAQ, per germline (reference sequence). V shed 2 bases and J 2 bases; nucleotides not matched to a gene: 6. The CDR3 sequence is 16 residues long. In DNA, the CDR3 is TGTGCCAGCAGCTTATCGGGACAGGGGCTGACCTACGAGCAGTACTTC. It specifies CASSLSGQGLTYEQYF.